This passage covers 9 T cell receptor beta chains from one sample sequenced in a study of blood T cell repertoires in COVID-19. TCRdb keeps only in-frame clones here, not all; method: immunoSEQ multiplex PCR. The sample lists about 190,000 clones; 65% to 85% were seen once. Sequenced: PBMCs or T cells enriched from blood (not recorded which). The receptors derive from a woman under 40 who had recovered from COVID-19.

The rearrangement joins TRBV5-1 to TRBJ2-1; 11 bases line up with TRBD2. V gave up 3 bases and J gave up 3 bases; unmatched junction bases: 2. The germline V gene encodes CDR1 SGHRS and CDR2 YFSETQ. The length of the CDR3 is 15 residues. For the CDR3, the DNA is TGCGCCAGCAGCTCAGGACTAGCGGGCTACAATGAGCAGTTCTTC. As protein: CASSSGLAGYNEQFF.

The rearrangement links TRBV11-2 to TRBJ2-2; D is unresolved. V lost 3 bases to trimming and J lost 1 base, with 3 bases between them. The CDR3 is made up of 13 amino acids. CDR1 SGHAT and CDR2 FQNNGV come from the germline V gene. The CDR3 nucleotides read TGTGCCAGCAGCTTCGGGAACACCGGGGAGCTGTTTTTT. Its protein product is CASSFGNTGELFF.

The chain joins TRBV7-2 to TRBJ2-3; TRBD2 matches at 9 bases. The CDR3 runs to 16 residues. Per the germline V gene, CDR1 is SGHTA and CDR2 is FQGNSA. Germline trimming cut 5 bases from V and 1 base from J; bases unmatched to any gene: 7. In DNA form, the CDR3 reads TGTGCCAGCAGCCTAGTTGAGCGGGGGGGCACAGATACGCAGTATTTT. The encoded protein is CASSLVERGGTDTQYF.

J is TRBJ2-3 and V is TRBV27; the match to TRBD2 covers 7 bases. Germline V gene lookup returns CDR1 MNHEY and CDR2 SMNVEV (reference sequence). The trim removed 5 bases at V and 4 bases at J, leaving 9 bases unmatched. The CDR3 extends over 15 amino acids. The chain's CDR3 is CASSPRRGVADTQYF. CDR3 DNA sequence: TGTGCCAGCAGTCCCCGCCGGGGGGTGGCAGATACGCAGTATTTT.

The chain combines TRBV27 with TRBJ2-1, with D possibly TRBD1 on 6 matching bases. V lost 2 bases and J 0 bases, leaving 20 bases between the germline ends. In germline, CDR1 is MNHEY, CDR2 SMNVEV (reference sequence). The CDR3 has 19 residues. The CDR3 is CASSLPSLGLQGSYNEQFF. CDR3 coding DNA: TGTGCCAGCAGTTTACCTTCCTTGGGTTTACAGGGCTCCTACAATGAGCAGTTCTTC.

J is TRBJ2-1 and V is TRBV27; D is possibly TRBD2 (6 bases). Trimming pared 8 bases from V and 5 bases from J, leaving 16 bases between. The CDR3 has 14 amino acids. Germline assignment: CDR1 MNHEY and CDR2 SMNVEV (reference sequence). In DNA form, the CDR3 reads TGTGCCAGCGAGGAGGGCCGAGGTAACAATGAGCAGTTCTTC. As protein: CASEEGRGNNEQFF.

The rearrangement joins TRBV5-1 to TRBJ2-7; the D is unclear. Germline V gives CDR1 SGHRS, CDR2 YFSETQ. The V end lost 3 bases, the J end lost 0 bases, and 7 bases lay between the germline ends. CDR3 length: 13 amino acids. The CDR3 region has the DNA TGCGCCAGCAGCTACGGAGACTCCTACGAGCAGTACTTC. This codes for CASSYGDSYEQYF.

The chain is built from TRBV7-8 and TRBJ2-7; 9 bases map to TRBD1. Germline CDR1 is SGHVS and CDR2 is FQNEAQ. The V gene end was trimmed by 5 bases and the J gene end by 6 bases; junction bases not matched to a gene: 11. There are 15 residues in the CDR3. The CDR3 sequence: CASSLRRDRVVEQYV. CDR3 nucleotides: TGTGCCAGCAGCCTAAGACGGGACAGGGTGGTCGAGCAGTACGTC.

This clone was found once. The chain recombines TRBV6-2 or TRBV6-3 with TRBJ1-2; 8 bases are shared with TRBD1. The CDR3 sequence is 16 residues long. CDR1 MNHEY and CDR2 SVGEGT come from the germline V gene. The junction had 9 bases not matched to a gene; V was cut back by 6 bases and J by 0 bases. In DNA, the CDR3 is TGTGCCAGCAGCCGCGGCCGGGACAGGCCTAACTATGGCTACACCTTC. This translates into CASSRGRDRPNYGYTF.